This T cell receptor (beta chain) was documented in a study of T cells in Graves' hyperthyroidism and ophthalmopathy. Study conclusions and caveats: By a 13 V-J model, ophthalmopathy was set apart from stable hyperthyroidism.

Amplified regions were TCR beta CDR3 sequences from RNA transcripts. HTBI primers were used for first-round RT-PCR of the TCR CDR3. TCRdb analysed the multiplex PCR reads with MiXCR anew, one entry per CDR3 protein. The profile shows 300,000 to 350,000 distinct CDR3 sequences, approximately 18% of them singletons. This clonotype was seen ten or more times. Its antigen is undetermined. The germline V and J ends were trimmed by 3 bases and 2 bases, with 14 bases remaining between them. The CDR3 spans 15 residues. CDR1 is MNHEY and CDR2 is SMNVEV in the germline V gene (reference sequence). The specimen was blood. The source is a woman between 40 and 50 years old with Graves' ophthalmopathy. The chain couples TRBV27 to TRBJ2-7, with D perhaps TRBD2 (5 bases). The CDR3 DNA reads TGTGCCAGCAGTTTGTTCGAGGGAGAGGCCTACGAGCAGTACTTC. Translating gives CASSLFEGEAYEQYF.